Shown below are 3 T cell receptor beta chains from a single sample sequenced in a study of long-term antiretroviral therapy in people with HIV. Runs used v3.0 of the immunoSEQ assay and were done at survey level. Sequencing used immunoSEQ multiplex PCR; TCRdb keeps in-frame clones, though not all of them. In the table there are about 32,000 clones, about 97% of which are singletons. The specimen was unsorted PBMCs, collected 7.6 years after starting antiretroviral therapy. These receptors all stem from a young man with HIV.

V gene TRBV10-3 combines with J gene TRBJ2-3; D is ambiguous. Trimming removed 11 bases at V and 4 bases at J, with 13 bases between. The CDR3 totals 12 residues. Germline CDR1 and CDR2: ENHRY and SYGVKD. The CDR3 DNA is TGTGCCTCCACCCCTGGCGCAGATACGCAGTATTTT. It yields the protein CASTPGADTQYF.

The J gene is TRBJ2-5, the V gene TRBV5-1, with no clear D. The CDR3 sequence is 12 residues long. CDR1 and CDR2 from the germline V gene are SGHRS and YFSETQ. V lost 0 bases to trimming and J lost 3 bases, with 3 bases between them. CDR3 amino acids: CASSLDKETQYF. CDR3 coding DNA: TGCGCCAGCAGCTTGGACAAAGAGACCCAGTACTTC.

The gene calls are TRBV9 and TRBJ2-1, with 10 bases lining up with TRBD2. The V segment lost 0 bases and the J segment 5 bases; nucleotides outside the gene matches: 2. The CDR3 is made up of 15 amino acids. In germline, CDR1 is SGDLS, CDR2 YYNGEE. CDR3 in DNA: TGTGCCAGCAGCGTAGCTAGCGGGAGACACAATGAGCAGTTCTTC. It is translated as CASSVASGRHNEQFF.